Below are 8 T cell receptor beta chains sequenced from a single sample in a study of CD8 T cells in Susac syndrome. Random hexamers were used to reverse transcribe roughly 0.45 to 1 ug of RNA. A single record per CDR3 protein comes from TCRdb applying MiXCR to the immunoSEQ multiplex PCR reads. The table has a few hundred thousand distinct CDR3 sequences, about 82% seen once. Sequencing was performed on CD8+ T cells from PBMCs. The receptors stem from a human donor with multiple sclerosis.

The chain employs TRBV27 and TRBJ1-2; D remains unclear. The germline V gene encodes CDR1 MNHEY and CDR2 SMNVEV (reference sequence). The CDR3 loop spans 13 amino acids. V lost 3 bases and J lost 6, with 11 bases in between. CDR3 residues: CASSFSARNGYTF. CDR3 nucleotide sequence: TGTGCCAGCAGTTTCTCGGCGAGGAATGGCTACACCTTC.

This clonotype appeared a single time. As DNA, the CDR3 is TGTGCCAGTAGTACCTTTAGCGGGAGTTATAATGAGCAGTTCTTC. It yields the protein CASSTFSGSYNEQFF. The chain is built from TRBV19 and TRBJ2-1; 9 bases line up with TRBD2. J lost 7 bases, V lost 4 bases, and 8 bases had no gene match. Germline V lookup: CDR1 LNHDA, CDR2 SQIVND (reference sequence). CDR3 length: 15 amino acids.

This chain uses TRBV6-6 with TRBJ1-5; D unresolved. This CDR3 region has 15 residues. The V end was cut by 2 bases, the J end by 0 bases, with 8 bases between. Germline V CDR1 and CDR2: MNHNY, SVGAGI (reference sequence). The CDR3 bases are TGTGCCAGCAGTTACAGAATCGATAGCAATCAGCCCCAGCATTTT. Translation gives CASSYRIDSNQPQHF.

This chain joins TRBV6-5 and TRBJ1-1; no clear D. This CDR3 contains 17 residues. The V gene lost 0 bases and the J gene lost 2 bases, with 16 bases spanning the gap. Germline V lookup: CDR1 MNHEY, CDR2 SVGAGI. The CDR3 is CASSYSALGGSNTEAFF. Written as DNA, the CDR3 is TGTGCCAGCAGTTACTCCGCTCTGGGAGGGAGTAACACTGAAGCTTTCTTT.

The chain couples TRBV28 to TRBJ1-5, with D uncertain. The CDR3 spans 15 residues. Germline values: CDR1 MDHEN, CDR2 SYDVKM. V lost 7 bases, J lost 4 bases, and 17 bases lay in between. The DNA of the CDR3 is TGTGCCAGCACCCTGCCAACTGGTGGGAATCAGCCCCAGCATTTT. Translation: CASTLPTGGNQPQHF.

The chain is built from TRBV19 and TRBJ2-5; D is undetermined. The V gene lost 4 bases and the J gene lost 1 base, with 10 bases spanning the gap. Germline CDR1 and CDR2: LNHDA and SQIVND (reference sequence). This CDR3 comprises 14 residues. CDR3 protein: CASSTRHIQETQYF. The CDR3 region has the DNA TGTGCCAGTAGTACCCGACACATCCAAGAGACCCAGTACTTC.

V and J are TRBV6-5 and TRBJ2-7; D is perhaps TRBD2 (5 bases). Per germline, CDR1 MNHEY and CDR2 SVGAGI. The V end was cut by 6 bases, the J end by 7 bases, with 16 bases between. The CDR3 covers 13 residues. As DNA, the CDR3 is TGTGCCAGCAGCCAAGACCTTACGGGGGAGCAGTACTTC. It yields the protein CASSQDLTGEQYF.

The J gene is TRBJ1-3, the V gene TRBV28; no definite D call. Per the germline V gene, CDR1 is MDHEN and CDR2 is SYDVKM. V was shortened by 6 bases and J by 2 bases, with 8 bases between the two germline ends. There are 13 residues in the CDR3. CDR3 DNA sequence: TGTGCCAGCAGCCTGACAACTGGAAACACCATATATTTT. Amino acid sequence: CASSLTTGNTIYF.